This T cell receptor beta chain was captured in a study of T-cell reconstitution after alpha-beta-depleted transplantation in children. This clonotype has only a few counts. Germline V gives CDR1 SGHKS, CDR2 YYEKEE (reference sequence). This CDR3 has 15 amino acids. Unmatched junction bases numbered 5, after V lost 3 bases and J lost 4 bases. Unique molecular identifiers were used in preparing the TCRbeta library. TCRdb processed the PCR reads anew with MiXCR; each CDR3 protein has one entry. The sample shows approximately 400,000 distinct CDR3 sequences, approximately 10% of them seen only once. The sample in question was PBMCs from the stem cell graft donor, obtained from the stem cell graft. The receptor was derived from a human donor who donated a stem cell graft to a child with acute myeloid leukemia. The V call is TRBV5-5, the J call TRBJ2-1; TRBD1 matches 9 bases. The CDR3 loop is CASSSRQGVYNEQFF. In nucleotides, the CDR3 is TGTGCCAGCAGCTCCCGACAGGGGGTTTACAATGAGCAGTTCTTC.